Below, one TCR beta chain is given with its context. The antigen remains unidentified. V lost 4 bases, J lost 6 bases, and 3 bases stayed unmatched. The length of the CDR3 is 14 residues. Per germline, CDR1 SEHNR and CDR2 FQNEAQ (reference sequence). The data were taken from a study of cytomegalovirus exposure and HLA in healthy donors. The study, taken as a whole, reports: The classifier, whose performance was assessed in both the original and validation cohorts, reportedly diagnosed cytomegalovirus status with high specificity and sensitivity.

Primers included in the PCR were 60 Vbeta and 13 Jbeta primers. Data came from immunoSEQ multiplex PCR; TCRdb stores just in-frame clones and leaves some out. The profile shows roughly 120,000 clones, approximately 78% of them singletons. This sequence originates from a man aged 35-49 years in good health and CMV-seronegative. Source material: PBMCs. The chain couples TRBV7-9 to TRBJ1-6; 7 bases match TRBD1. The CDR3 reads CASSSTGINSPLHF. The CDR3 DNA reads TGTGCCAGCAGCTCGACAGGGATTAATTCACCCCTCCACTTT.